This T cell receptor beta chain was recorded in a study of blood T cell repertoires in COVID-19. Looking at the study overall: PBMCs, B-cell-depleted T cells, or T cells provided the cDNA or gDNA that made up the material.

Looked up from germline, CDR1 is LGHNT and CDR2 is FRNRAP. The CDR3 totals 14 residues. The germline V and J ends were trimmed by 0 bases and 4 bases, with 9 bases remaining between them. Generated by immunoSEQ multiplex PCR, the TCRdb table keeps only in-frame clones and is missing some. The sample includes just over 25,000 clones, around 87% of them seen just once. The receptor was isolated from a man aged 65 to 79 with acute or convalescent COVID-19. The chain couples TRBV12-5 to TRBJ1-1; D is perhaps TRBD1 (5 bases). Sequenced sample: peripheral blood. The CDR3 protein is CASGLVGGGTEAFF. The CDR3 DNA reads as TGTGCTAGTGGTTTGGTCGGCGGGGGCACTGAAGCTTTCTTT.